There are many counts of the clone carrying this TCR beta chain. As yet, its antigen is unknown. The data derive from a study of T cells in Graves' hyperthyroidism and ophthalmopathy. Authors of the study amplified TCR beta CDR3 regions from RNA transcripts. The TCR CDR3 first-round RT-PCR relied on the HTBI primer set. A single record per CDR3 protein comes from TCRdb applying MiXCR to the multiplex PCR reads. The sample includes around 110,000 distinct CDR3 sequences, around a sixth of them seen just once. General study findings and limits: Most thyroid clonotypes that were expanded above 0.001 also turned up in blood.

The sample consisted of blood. This receptor was identified in a woman between 45 and 65 years old with Graves' hyperthyroidism.

CDR3 residues: CASSLWRPVHGYTF. In nucleotides, the CDR3 is TGTGCCAGCAGCCTTTGGAGGCCCGTACATGGCTACACCTTC. The chain employs TRBV5-6 and TRBJ1-2; D remains ambiguous. The CDR3 contains 14 residues. V gave up 4 bases and J gave up 6 bases, with 16 bases separating them. Germline V lookup: CDR1 SGHDT, CDR2 YYEEEE.